Listed below are T cell receptor beta chains from one sample, sequenced in a study of CXCR3-negative and CXCR3-positive naive CD8 T cells. TCRdb re-called the 5' RACE reads and gives one entry per CDR3 protein, without DNA. The sample holds 43,000 or so distinct CDR3 sequences. The sequenced sample was naive CXCR3- CD8+ T cells from blood. These receptors originate from a human donor in good health. Some clones in this sample may be carry-over from other donors' samples. The CDR3 runs from the conserved cysteine through the conserved F or W. Size tells how often a clone was seen (once, few, many) or the class of an expanded clone, and some rows leave it out.

NA	TRBJ2-7	13	TRBV29-1	CSVVGDNSYEQYF
NA	TRBJ2-7	15	TRBV7-9	CASSPALAASYEQYF
NA	TRBJ2-2	15	TRBV7-3	CASSPLQGDTGELFF
NA	TRBJ1-1	12	TRBV5-6	CASRKLNTEAFF
NA	TRBJ1-2	14	TRBV28	CASSLVREDYGYTF
NA	TRBJ2-3	15	TRBV25-1	CASSGLALSTDTQYF
NA	TRBJ2-3	11	TRBV29-1	CAGGASNTQYF
NA	TRBJ2-1	16	TRBV7-9	CASSLLGGDPYNEQFF
NA	TRBJ2-7	12	TRBV29-1	CSVEMEAYEQYF
NA	TRBJ2-1	15	TRBV20-1	CSASSRREGPNEQFF
medium-sized	TRBJ2-7	14	TRBV7-3	CASSSAGPSYEQYF
NA	TRBJ2-7	11	TRBV12-3/TRBV12-4	CASSWGDEQYF
NA	TRBJ1-2	14	TRBV25-1	CASSDPDRDYGYTF
NA	TRBJ2-5	14	TRBV29-1	CSVVEAGRGETQYF
NA	TRBJ2-1	19	TRBV11-2	CASSLVGTSGGSSYNEQFF
NA	TRBJ2-7	12	TRBV20-1	CSGRRTYYEQYF
NA	TRBJ1-5	14	TRBV23-1	CASSQYGVNQPQHF
NA	TRBJ1-1	16	TRBV25-1	CASQLKGGLRGTEAFF
NA	TRBJ2-7	15	TRBV12-3/TRBV12-4	CASSLSAGWTYEQYF
NA	TRBJ2-7	12	TRBV29-1	CSVGDTSYEQYF
medium-sized	TRBJ1-2	14	TRBV7-6	CASSLGGEDYGYTF
NA	TRBJ2-1	12	TRBV10-3	CATRDSKNEQFF
NA	TRBJ2-7	14	TRBV29-1	CSVEKSGRSYEQYF
NA	TRBJ2-7	13	TRBV6-5	CASSYGGGNEQYF
NA	TRBJ1-3	16	TRBV4-1	CASSPPETEGRNTIYF
NA	TRBJ2-7	13	TRBV27	CASSLKGPYEQYF
medium-sized	TRBJ2-1	14	TRBV12-2	CASRLARTTNEQFF